A single sample is the source of the 28 T cell receptor beta chains below, sequenced in a study of cytomegalovirus exposure and HLA in healthy donors. Amplification used 60 Vbeta primers and 13 Jbeta primers. Some clones are missing from TCRdb's copy, which holds only in-frame ones; the method was immunoSEQ multiplex PCR. The table shows 150,000 to 200,000 clones, with roughly 75% occurring only once. The sequenced sample consisted of PBMCs. Source of these receptors: a man aged 18 to 35 in good health and CMV-seropositive.

The CDR3 sequence is CASRQYLNNEQFF. CDR3 sequence (DNA): TGTGCCAGCAGACAGTATCTCAACAATGAGCAGTTCTTC. The chain links TRBV19 to TRBJ2-1; D possibly corresponds to TRBD1 (5 bases). The CDR3 covers 13 residues. Trimming stripped 9 bases from V and 5 bases from J, with 14 bases between. Germline values: CDR1 LNHDA, CDR2 SQIVND (reference sequence).

The chain combines TRBV12-5 with TRBJ1-1; the match to TRBD1 covers 9 bases. The junction had 14 bases not matched to a gene; V was cut back by 1 base and J by 8 bases. The CDR3 consists of 17 residues. Germline V gene sequence: CDR1 LGHNT, CDR2 FRNRAP. CDR3 bases: TGTGCTAGTGGTTTGGCCAACAGGGGGCCCGCCCTAGAGGAAGCTTTCTTT. Translation gives CASGLANRGPALEEAFF.

The J gene is TRBJ1-1, the V gene TRBV19, with D maybe TRBD1 (6 bases). The CDR3 sequence is 12 residues long. Germline V lookup: CDR1 LNHDA, CDR2 SQIVND (reference sequence). V was trimmed by 10 bases and J by 4 bases, leaving 13 bases between them. In DNA form, the CDR3 reads TGTGCCACGACAGGCAGACTCACTGAAGCTTTCTTT. Amino acids: CATTGRLTEAFF.

In this sample, this clone turned up once. The chain combines TRBV5-1 with TRBJ2-3; D remains ambiguous. The V end lost 2 bases, the J end lost 5 bases, and 6 bases lay between the germline ends. CDR3 length: 12 residues. CDR1 is SGHRS, CDR2 YFSETQ, per germline. CDR3 coding DNA: TGCGCCAGCAGCTTTCTCTTAGATACGCAGTATTTT. Translating gives CASSFLLDTQYF.

The chain combines TRBV30 with TRBJ2-2; no clear D gene. CDR1 and CDR2 (germline): GTSNPN, SVGIG (reference sequence). This CDR3 spans 14 amino acids. V shed 7 bases and J shed 4 bases, with 16 bases lying between them. The CDR3, as DNA: TGTGCCTTGCAGAAAAAACGGGTCACCGGGGAGCTGTTTTTT. It specifies CALQKKRVTGELFF.

This chain uses TRBV7-9 with TRBJ1-3; a weak D match, TRBD1 (5 bases). Germline V gives CDR1 SEHNR, CDR2 FQNEAQ (reference sequence). This CDR3 has 15 amino acids. V was shortened by 5 bases and J by 0 bases, with 11 bases between the two germline ends. The CDR3 spells CASSPRASSGNTIYF. The CDR3 DNA reads TGTGCCAGCAGCCCCAGGGCGTCCTCTGGAAACACCATATATTTT. Using reference TRBV7-9 and TRBJ1-3 for the parts outside the CDR3, the full variable domain is DTGVSQNPRHKITKRGQNVTFRCDPISEHNRLYWYRQTLGQGPEFLTYFQNEAQLEKSRLLSDRFSAERPKGSFSTLEIQRTEQGDSAMYLCASSPRASSGNTIYFGEGSWLTVV.

This rearrangement joins TRBV2 to TRBJ1-2; TRBD1 is a possible D gene (5 bases). The CDR3 is made up of 18 amino acids. CDR1 is SNHLY and CDR2 is FYNNEI in the germline V gene. V dropped 5 bases and J dropped 3 bases, with 25 bases sitting between them. The CDR3 bases are TGTGCCAGCAGTCAAAGGGTGGTTGTAGCAGGGAGGGACTATGGCTACACCTTC. Its translation: CASSQRVVVAGRDYGYTF.

This clone was counted a single time. The chain recombines TRBV25-1 with TRBJ1-3; D ambiguous. With 4 bases removed from V and 3 bases from J, the gap between germline ends came to 16 bases. Germline V lookup: CDR1 MGHDK, CDR2 SYGVNS. CDR3 length equals 16 residues. CDR3 sequence: CASSGGRKAFGNTIYF. In nucleotides, the CDR3 is TGTGCCAGCAGTGGTGGCAGGAAGGCCTTTGGAAACACCATATATTTT.

The sample holds a few counts of this clone. This sequence joins TRBV4-2 and TRBJ1-2; D call uncertain. Germline CDR1 is LGHNA and CDR2 is YNFKEQ. The CDR3 has 12 amino acids. V shed 4 bases and J shed 2 bases, with 5 bases lying between them. The CDR3 reads CASSRQNYGYTF. CDR3 coding DNA: TGTGCCAGCAGCCGACAAAACTATGGCTACACCTTC.

The chain couples TRBV10-3 to TRBJ1-1, with D uncertain. Trimming shortened V by 2 bases and J by 7 bases, and 8 bases separated the two germline ends. Per germline, CDR1 ENHRY and CDR2 SYGVKD. This CDR3 has 12 amino acids. DNA for the CDR3: TGTGCCATCAGTGAGGCGAAGTGTGAAGCTTTCTTT. It is translated as CAISEAKCEAFF.

The chain joins TRBV6-4 to TRBJ1-1; D remains ambiguous. Germline assignment: CDR1 MRHNA and CDR2 SNTAGT. Trimming removed 7 bases from V and 5 bases from J, with 17 bases in between. This CDR3 has 14 residues. CDR3 DNA: TGTGCCAGCAAGGTGGGTTCGGGGAGAACTGAAGCTTTCTTT. It specifies CASKVGSGRTEAFF.

The V and J genes are TRBV5-4 and TRBJ1-2, with D tentatively TRBD1 (5 bases). V was shortened by 0 bases and J by 4 bases, with 13 bases between the two germline ends. CDR3 length equals 15 residues. Germline V gene sequence: CDR1 SGHNT, CDR2 YYREEE (reference sequence). The CDR3 nucleotides are TGTGCCAGCAGCTTGGGCCCCCAGGGTAGCTATGGCTACACCTTC. This gives the protein CASSLGPQGSYGYTF.

V is TRBV9 and J is TRBJ1-1; D possibly corresponds to TRBD1 (5 bases). Germline V gives CDR1 SGDLS, CDR2 YYNGEE. Deletions cut 3 bases from V and 10 bases from J, with 13 bases between. The CDR3 length is 12 residues. CDR3 in DNA: TGTGCCAGCAGCGGGGGTGCGGGGCTAGCTTTCTTT. As protein: CASSGGAGLAFF.

The V call is TRBV7-2, the J call TRBJ1-2; D not resolved. V was cut by 3 bases and J by 4 bases, with 9 bases left in between. Germline V CDR1 and CDR2: SGHTA, FQGNSA. The CDR3 loop spans 13 amino acids. Here the CDR3 reads CASSFDTGYGYTF. In DNA form, the CDR3 reads TGTGCCAGCAGCTTCGATACCGGCTATGGCTACACCTTC.

J is TRBJ2-7 and V is TRBV27, with 9 bases fitting TRBD2. This CDR3 spans 15 amino acids. J was trimmed by 4 bases and V by 2 bases; bases with no gene match: 6. Germline V gives CDR1 MNHEY, CDR2 SMNVEV (reference sequence). CDR3 sequence: CASSLGGTSRYEQYF. CDR3 bases: TGTGCCAGCAGTTTAGGTGGGACTAGCAGATACGAGCAGTACTTC.

The rearrangement links TRBV4-1 to TRBJ2-1, with D maybe TRBD2 (5 bases). The CDR3 has 17 amino acids. The germline V and J ends were trimmed by 0 bases and 2 bases, with 14 bases remaining between them. The germline V gene has CDR1 MGHRA and CDR2 YSYEKL. CDR3 sequence reads: CASSQDRSGVTYNEQFF. For the CDR3, the DNA is TGCGCCAGCAGCCAAGATAGGAGCGGTGTGACCTACAATGAGCAGTTCTTC.

This rearrangement joins TRBV2 to TRBJ1-6, with D perhaps matching TRBD1 (5 bases). The V gene lost 2 bases and the J gene lost 7 bases, with 12 bases spanning the gap. The CDR3 is made up of 15 amino acids. The germline V gene encodes CDR1 SNHLY and CDR2 FYNNEI. CDR3 protein: CASSERGPQNSPLHF. The DNA of the CDR3 is TGTGCCAGCAGTGAAAGGGGCCCACAAAATTCACCCCTCCACTTT.

J is TRBJ1-1 and V is TRBV28; D gene ambiguous. Germline assignment: CDR1 MDHEN and CDR2 SYDVKM. The germline V and J ends were trimmed by 6 bases and 6 bases, with 11 bases remaining between them. The CDR3 has 12 amino acids. The DNA of the CDR3 is TGTGCCAGCAGAACGTCGGTATCTGAAGCTTTCTTT. Translation: CASRTSVSEAFF.

The V gene is TRBV27, the J gene TRBJ1-5, with a weak D call TRBD1 (6 bases). Germline CDR1 MNHEY, CDR2 SMNVEV (reference sequence). V lost 8 bases and J lost 3, with 17 bases in between. The CDR3 spans 15 residues. Written as DNA, the CDR3 is TGTGCCAGCCGCGGGGGGGCGGGCCCCAATCAGCCCCAGCATTTT. Translated, it gives CASRGGAGPNQPQHF.

This clone was found once. The V and J genes are TRBV7-2 and TRBJ2-5, with 8 positions matching TRBD2. Germline CDR1 is SGHTA and CDR2 is FQGNSA. This CDR3 contains 14 residues. After removal of 3 bases from V and 2 bases from J, the junction contained 2 bases not matched to a gene. The CDR3 nucleotides are TGTGCCAGCAGCTTTAGCGGGATACAAGAGACCCAGTACTTC. This translates into CASSFSGIQETQYF.

The chain is built from TRBV28 and TRBJ2-5; D remains unclear. The germline V gene encodes CDR1 MDHEN and CDR2 SYDVKM. V was pared by 11 bases and J by 4 bases, with 14 bases between. The CDR3 totals 12 residues. For the CDR3, the DNA is TGTGCCGGAAATAGCATCGGAGAGACCCAGTACTTC. Protein sequence: CAGNSIGETQYF.

V usage is TRBV7-2 and J usage is TRBJ2-7; 8 bases agree with TRBD1. Germline loops: CDR1 SGHTA, CDR2 FQGNSA. There are 12 residues in the CDR3. V shed 5 bases, J shed 8 bases, and the junction held 5 bases outside the gene matches. DNA for the CDR3: TGTGCCAGCAGCCTGGACAGGGCCCAGCAGTACTTC. Protein product: CASSLDRAQQYF.

The chain has TRBV30 and TRBJ1-1; perhaps TRBD1 as D (5 bases). CDR3 length equals 19 residues. V lost 3 bases and J lost 0, with 26 bases in between. Germline V gives CDR1 GTSNPN, CDR2 SVGIG (reference sequence). The CDR3 nucleotides read TGTGCCTGGAGCCCCCACGGGGGAGTCTTCCCGTTTATGAACACTGAAGCTTTCTTT. Encoded protein: CAWSPHGGVFPFMNTEAFF.

The chain has TRBV7-6 and TRBJ2-1; 7 bases are a match to TRBD2. CDR1 and CDR2 (germline): SGHVS, FNYEAQ. V was clipped by 1 base and J by 0 bases; unmatched bases: 0. The length of the CDR3 is 15 residues. The DNA of the CDR3 is TGTGCCAGCAGCTTAGGGGGGGGCTCCTACAATGAGCAGTTCTTC. Amino acid sequence: CASSLGGGSYNEQFF.

This clone came up once. This chain uses TRBV30 with TRBJ1-2; D is possibly TRBD1 (5 bases). CDR3 length: 12 amino acids. Germline lookup yields CDR1 GTSNPN and CDR2 SVGIG (reference sequence). V was trimmed by 3 bases and J by 1 base, leaving 6 bases between them. CDR3 region: CAWSQGNYGYTF. The CDR3 nucleotides read TGTGCCTGGAGCCAGGGTAACTATGGCTACACCTTC. The whole variable domain, remainder taken from reference TRBV30 and TRBJ1-2, is SQTIHQWPATLVQPVGSPLSLECTVEGTSNPNLYWYRQAAGRGLQLLFYSVGIGQISSEVPQNLSASRPQDRQFILSSKKLLLSDSGFYLCAWSQGNYGYTFGSGTRLTVV.

The chain uses TRBV5-3 and TRBJ2-2; D might be TRBD2 (5 bases). TRBV5-3 is treated as an ORF (open reading frame) with a function not yet certain. V was clipped by 4 bases and J by 3 bases, with 25 bases between them. CDR3 size: 19 residues. CDR3 DNA sequence: TGTGCCAGAAGCGCGGTCGGTCGTTCGAGGATGAGGGACACCGGGGAGCTGTTTTTT. It encodes CARSAVGRSRMRDTGELFF.

V gene TRBV6-5 combines with J gene TRBJ1-1; TRBD1 might be the D (6 bases). CDR1 is MNHEY, CDR2 SVGAGI, per germline. The V end was cut by 7 bases, the J end by 11 bases, with 20 bases between. The CDR3 runs to 13 residues. The CDR3, as DNA: TGTGCCAGCACTACCACAGGGTTCGGCGTGGCTTTCTTT. The encoded protein is CASTTTGFGVAFF.

The chain recombines TRBV19 with TRBJ2-7, with D perhaps TRBD2 (5 bases). Germline CDR1 LNHDA, CDR2 SQIVND (reference sequence). V was cut by 3 bases and J by 5 bases, with 14 bases left in between. The CDR3 runs to 14 residues. CDR3 residues: CASSISRGSDEQYF. CDR3 DNA sequence: TGTGCCAGTAGTATCTCTAGAGGGAGCGACGAGCAGTACTTC.